This T cell receptor (beta chain) is drawn from a study of blood T cell repertoires in COVID-19. Study at large: The United States, Italy and Spain were the sources of the acute and convalescent COVID-19 samples.

The CDR3 covers 13 residues. Unmatched junction bases numbered 8, after V lost 4 bases and J lost 9 bases. The V gene's germline CDR1 is MNHEY and CDR2 SVGEGT. Here immunoSEQ multiplex PCR was the method, and the copy in TCRdb shows in-frame clones only, minus some. Among approximately 140,000 clones listed, almost 90% were seen once. This chain links TRBV6-2 or TRBV6-3 with TRBJ2-7; 8 bases align to TRBD2. The clonotype comes from a human donor in a cohort sampled during active COVID-19. Sequencing was done on a sample of peripheral blood. In nucleotides, the CDR3 is TGTGCCAGCAGTTCACCGGGACTAGGTGTGCAGTACTTC. Translating gives CASSSPGLGVQYF.